A single sample is the source of the 14 T cell receptor beta chains below, sequenced in a study of T cells in Graves' hyperthyroidism and ophthalmopathy. TCR beta CDR3 region amplification was performed from RNA transcripts. The HTBI set primed first-round TCR CDR3 RT-PCR. MiXCR, applied by TCRdb to the multiplex PCR reads, yields one record per CDR3 protein. The sample records more than 450,000 distinct CDR3 sequences, 20% being singletons. What was sequenced was blood. The receptor source for this set is a man aged 40-49 years with Graves' ophthalmopathy.

The V and J genes are TRBV20-1 and TRBJ1-5; the D is unclear. Trimming stripped 4 bases from V and 6 bases from J, with 10 bases between. The germline V gene has CDR1 DFQATT and CDR2 SNEGSKA (reference sequence). The CDR3 loop spans 12 amino acids. As DNA, the CDR3 is TGCAGTGCTAATGGGCGGAGTCAGCCCCAGCATTTT. Translated: CSANGRSQPQHF.

J is TRBJ1-1 and V is TRBV5-1; D remains ambiguous. The CDR3 runs 15 residues. V gave up 0 bases and J gave up 2 bases, with 11 bases separating them. Germline-derived CDR1 and CDR2 are SGHRS and YFSETQ. CDR3 nucleotides: TGCGCCAGCAGCTTGGGTCAAGGAATCAACACTGAAGCTTTCTTT. Protein product: CASSLGQGINTEAFF. The entire variable domain, with the rest obtained from reference TRBV5-1 and TRBJ1-1, is as follows: KAGVTQTPRYLIKTRGQQVTLSCSPISGHRSVSWYQQTPGQGLQFLFEYFSETQRNKGNFPGRFSGRQFSNSRSEMNVSTLELGDSALYLCASSLGQGINTEAFFGQGTRLTVV.

This clonotype was picked up a small number of times. The chain employs TRBV19 and TRBJ2-7, with D unclear. CDR3 length equals 11 residues. Germline V lookup: CDR1 LNHDA, CDR2 SQIVND (reference sequence). V lost 9 bases and J 4 bases, leaving 10 bases between the germline ends. In nucleotides, the CDR3 is TGTGCCAGCCGGTACGGGTACGAGCAGTACTTC. The encoded protein is CASRYGYEQYF.

This clonotype came up a few times. The chain uses TRBV10-3 and TRBJ1-2; a possible D gene is TRBD1 (5 bases). The CDR3 loop spans 15 amino acids. Looked up from germline, CDR1 is ENHRY and CDR2 is SYGVKD. V was pared by 6 bases and J by 8 bases, with 22 bases between. CDR3 coding DNA: TGTGCCATCAGGGAAGGTAGGGGAGATTTCTACGGCTACACCTTC. Residues: CAIREGRGDFYGYTF.

This clonotype was detected many times. The chain links TRBV19 to TRBJ2-2; 11 bases are a match to TRBD2. Germline trimming cut 5 bases from V and 1 base from J; bases unmatched to any gene: 0. The CDR3 totals 15 residues. The V gene's germline CDR1 is LNHDA and CDR2 SQIVND (reference sequence). As DNA, the CDR3 is TGTGCCAGTAGTGGACTAGCGGGGAACACCGGGGAGCTGTTTTTT. Encoded protein: CASSGLAGNTGELFF.

This rearrangement joins TRBV7-9 to TRBJ1-3; 7 bases fit TRBD1. There are 16 residues in the CDR3. Trimming took 6 bases from V and 1 from J; bases not matched to a gene: 9. The V gene's germline CDR1 is SEHNR and CDR2 FQNEAQ (reference sequence). In DNA, the CDR3 is TGTGCCAGCAGACCGGGACAGCTTAAGTCTGGAAACACCATATATTTT. This sequence encodes CASRPGQLKSGNTIYF.

There are many counts of this clonotype. The chain combines TRBV18 with TRBJ2-1; TRBD2 matches at 12 bases. This CDR3 is built from 16 residues. Germline V gene lookup returns CDR1 KGHSH and CDR2 LQKENI. Trimming cost V 3 bases and J 3 bases; bases outside gene matches: 3. DNA for the CDR3: TGTGCCAGCTCACCGGTGACTAGCGGGAGCTACAATGAGCAGTTCTTC. Translating gives CASSPVTSGSYNEQFF.

This clonotype was counted ten times or more. V usage is TRBV20-1 and J usage is TRBJ2-5; 8 nucleotides align to TRBD1. Germline V gene lookup returns CDR1 DFQATT and CDR2 SNEGSKA (reference sequence). CDR3 length: 12 residues. Losses at the gene ends were 7 bases for V and 4 bases for J; bases not matched to a gene: 5. In DNA, the CDR3 is TGCAGTGGGTCGACAGGGGCAGAGACCCAGTACTTC. This translates into CSGSTGAETQYF.

CDR3 sequence: CATSGARNQGRAKQYF. The CDR3 nucleotides read TGTGCCACCTCGGGAGCCCGAAACCAGGGGCGGGCGAAGCAGTACTTC. This sequence joins TRBV6-1 and TRBJ2-7; perhaps D is TRBD1 or TRBD2 (6 bases each). This CDR3 spans 16 amino acids. V gave up 10 bases and J gave up 8 bases, with 30 bases separating them. CDR1 and CDR2 from the germline V gene are MNHNS and SASEGT.

Remarks on this clonotype: With a much larger clone just one base away, this may be a read error. The chain employs TRBV11-2 and TRBJ2-1, with D possibly being TRBD2 (6 bases). This CDR3 has 12 residues. CDR1 and CDR2 from the germline V gene are SGHAT and FQNNGV. The V end was cut by 10 bases, the J end by 6 bases, with 13 bases between. The CDR3 DNA follows: TGTGCCACTTTGGACTATTCCAATGAGCAGTTCTTC. As protein: CATLDYSNEQFF.

Comment on this clonotype: One end of the junction does not line up with germline, which may come from a read error. This chain uses TRBV3-1 with TRBJ2-2, with 13 positions matching TRBD2. The CDR3 consists of 18 residues. From germline, CDR1 is LGHDT and CDR2 YNNKEL (reference sequence). The DNA of the CDR3 is TGTGCCAGCAGCCTTCGACTAGCGGGGGGCGCGAACACCGGGGGGCTGTTTTTT. Its translation: CASSLRLAGGANTGGLFF.

The sample holds many counts of this clonotype. V is TRBV6-2 or TRBV6-3 and J is TRBJ1-5; maybe TRBD1 (6 bases). V shed 5 bases and J shed 2 bases, with 13 bases lying between them. CDR3 size: 15 residues. From germline, CDR1 is MNHEY and CDR2 SVGEGT. Here the CDR3 DNA reads TGTGCCAGCAGTCCAGACAGGTCCGGCAATCAGCCCCAGCATTTT. This codes for CASSPDRSGNQPQHF.

This clonotype was recorded at least ten times. The gene calls are TRBV2 and TRBJ2-5, with 9 positions matching TRBD2. Germline values: CDR1 SNHLY, CDR2 FYNNEI. The CDR3 consists of 15 residues. The V and J ends lost 2 bases and 3 bases, in that order; junction bases with no gene match: 4. CDR3 in amino acids: CASSEQGLAKETQYF. The CDR3 DNA follows: TGTGCCAGCAGTGAACAGGGACTAGCCAAAGAGACCCAGTACTTC.

CDR3: CASGTNTEAFF. CDR3 nucleotide sequence: TGTGCCAGCGGGACGAACACTGAAGCTTTCTTT. The chain couples TRBV27 to TRBJ1-1; a possible D gene is TRBD1 (5 bases). Looked up from germline, CDR1 is MNHEY and CDR2 is SMNVEV (reference sequence). With 8 bases removed from V and 1 base from J, the gap between germline ends came to 5 bases. The CDR3 has 11 residues.